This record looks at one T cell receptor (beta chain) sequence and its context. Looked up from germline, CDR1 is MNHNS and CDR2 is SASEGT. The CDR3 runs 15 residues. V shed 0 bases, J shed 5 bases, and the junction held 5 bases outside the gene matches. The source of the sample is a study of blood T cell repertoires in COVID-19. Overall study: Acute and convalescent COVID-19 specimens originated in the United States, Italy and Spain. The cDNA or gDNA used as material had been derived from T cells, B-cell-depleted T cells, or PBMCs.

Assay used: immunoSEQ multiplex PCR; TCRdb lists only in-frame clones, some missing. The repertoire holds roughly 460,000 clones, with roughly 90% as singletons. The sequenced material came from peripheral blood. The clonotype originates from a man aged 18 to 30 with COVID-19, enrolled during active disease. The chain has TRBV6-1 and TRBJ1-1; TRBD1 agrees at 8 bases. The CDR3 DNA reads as TGTGCCAGCAGTGAAGCGTGGACAGGGCGGACTGAAGCTTTCTTT. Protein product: CASSEAWTGRTEAFF.